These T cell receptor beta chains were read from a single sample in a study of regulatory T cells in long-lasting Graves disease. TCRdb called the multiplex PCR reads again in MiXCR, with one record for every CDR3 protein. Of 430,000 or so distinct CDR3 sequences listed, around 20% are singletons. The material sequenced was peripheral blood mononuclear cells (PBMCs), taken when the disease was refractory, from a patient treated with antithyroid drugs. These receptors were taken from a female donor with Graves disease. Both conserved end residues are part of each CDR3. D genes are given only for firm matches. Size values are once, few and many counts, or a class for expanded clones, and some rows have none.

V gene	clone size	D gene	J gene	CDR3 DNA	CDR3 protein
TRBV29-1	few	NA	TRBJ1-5	TGCAGCGTTGTCCTACAGGATTGGCAGCCCCAGCATTTT	CSVVLQDWQPQHF
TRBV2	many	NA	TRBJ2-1	TGTGCCAGCACGCTAGCGAGCTCCTACAATGAGCAGTTCTTC	CASTLASSYNEQFF
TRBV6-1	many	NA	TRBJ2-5	TGTGCCAGCAGCAGGGTTCAAGAGACCCAGTACTTC	CASSRVQETQYF
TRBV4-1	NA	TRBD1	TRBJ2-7	TGCGCCAGCAGCCCGACAGGGGGAGTCTACGAGCAGTACTTC	CASSPTGGVYEQYF
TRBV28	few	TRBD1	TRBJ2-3	TGTGCCAGTCAGACTCACCAGGGGGCTCAGGATACGCAGTATTTT	CASQTHQGAQDTQYF
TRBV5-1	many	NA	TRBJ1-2	TGCGCCAGCAGCACGGGAGAAGACTATGGCTACACCTTC	CASSTGEDYGYTF
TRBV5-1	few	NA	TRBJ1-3	TGCGCCAGCAGCACCGGGACTTCTGGAAACACCATATATTTT	CASSTGTSGNTIYF
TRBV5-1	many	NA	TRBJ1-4	TGTGCCAGCAGCTTGGAGATAGAAAAACTGTTTTTT	CASSLEIEKLFF
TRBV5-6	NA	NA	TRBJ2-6	TGTGCCACCCTGACCAGGGCAGTGATCCAGTCTGGGGCCAACGTCCTGACTTTC	CATLTRAVIQSGANVLTF
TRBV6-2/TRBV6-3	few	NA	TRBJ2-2	TGTGCCAGCAGTTACGGTGGGTCGAACACCGGGAAGCTGTTTTTT	CASSYGGSNTGKLFF
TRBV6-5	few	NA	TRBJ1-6	TGTGCCAGCAGTTACTCCGCGTCCCCGGACAATTCACCCCTCCACTTT	CASSYSASPDNSPLHF
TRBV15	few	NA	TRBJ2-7	TGTGCCACCAGCCCGAGCGGAGGGACCTCCTACGAGCAGTACTTC	CATSPSGGTSYEQYF
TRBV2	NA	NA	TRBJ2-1	TGTGCCAGCAGTGAGTCCCGGGACATAAATGAGCAGTTCTTC	CASSESRDINEQFF
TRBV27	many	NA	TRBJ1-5	TGTGCCAGCAGTGCATCACGCGTGGGCAATCAGCCCCAGCATTTT	CASSASRVGNQPQHF
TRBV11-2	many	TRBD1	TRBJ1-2	TGTGCCAGCAGCCGATGGTTACCGGGACAGGGTAACTATGGCTACACCTTC	CASSRWLPGQGNYGYTF
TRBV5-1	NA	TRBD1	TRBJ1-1	TGCGCCAGCAGCGCCAACCCCGGGACAGGGGACACTGAAGCTTTCTTT	CASSANPGTGDTEAFF
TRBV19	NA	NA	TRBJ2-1	TGTGCCAGTAGTATCGAGGAGGGGCGAATTGGACTCCCTAATGAGCAGTTCTTC	CASSIEEGRIGLPNEQFF
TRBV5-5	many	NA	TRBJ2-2	TGTGCCAGCAGCTTGGGGGTAGGGACCGGGGAGCTGTTTTTT	CASSLGVGTGELFF
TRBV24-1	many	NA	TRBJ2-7	TGTGCCACCAGTGATTTTCTTGGAGCCTCAACCTACGAGCAGTACTTC	CATSDFLGASTYEQYF
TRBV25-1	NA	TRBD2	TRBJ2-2	TGTGCCAGCAGTGACAGCGGGACCCTCACCGGGGAGCTGTTTTTT	CASSDSGTLTGELFF
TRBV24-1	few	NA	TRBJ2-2	TGTGCCACCAGTGATGGGCAGGGGGGGGAGAGGCCCGGGGAGCTGTTTTTT	CATSDGQGGERPGELFF
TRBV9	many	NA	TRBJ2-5	TGTGCCAGCAGCGTAGGGAGATGGTCAGACATCCACGAGACCCAGTACTTC	CASSVGRWSDIHETQYF
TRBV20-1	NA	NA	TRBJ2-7	TGCAGTGCCCAACCTGTGAGCCTTATCCTCTCCTACGAGCAGTACTTC	CSAQPVSLILSYEQYF
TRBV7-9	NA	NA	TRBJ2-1	TGTGCCAGCAGCCCAGAGAGCTATGAGCAGTTCTTC	CASSPESYEQFF
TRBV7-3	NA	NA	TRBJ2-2	TGTGCCAGCAGCTCTCATTGGGCAACCGGGGAGCTGTTTTTT	CASSSHWATGELFF
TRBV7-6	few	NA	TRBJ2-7	TGTGCCAGCAGCCTAGGGAACCGGGACACGACCTCCTACGAGCAGTACTTC	CASSLGNRDTTSYEQYF
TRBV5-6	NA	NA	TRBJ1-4	TGTGCCAGCAGCTTAGGACAGTCGACCGGCGAAAAACTGTTTTTT	CASSLGQSTGEKLFF
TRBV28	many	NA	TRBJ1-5	TGTGCCAGCAGTTTTGGGTTCAATCAGCCCCAGCATTTT	CASSFGFNQPQHF
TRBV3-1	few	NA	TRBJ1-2	TGTGCCAGCAGCCAAGATCCTACGGGCTATGGCTACACCTTC	CASSQDPTGYGYTF
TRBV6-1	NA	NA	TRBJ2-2	TGTGCCAGCAGTGAAGCCGGGGCCGGTCAGGGCGTTACCGGGGAGCTGTTTTTT	CASSEAGAGQGVTGELFF
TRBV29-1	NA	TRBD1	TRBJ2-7	TGCAGCGTGGCTGGGCGTACAGGGGATGGAAGCAGCTCCTACGAGCAGTACTTC	CSVAGRTGDGSSSYEQYF
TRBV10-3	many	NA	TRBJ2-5	TGTGCCATCAGTGAGAGCATACAAGAGACCCAGTACTTC	CAISESIQETQYF
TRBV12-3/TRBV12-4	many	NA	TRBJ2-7	TGTGCCAGCAGTTGGGGGGAAAGCTCCTACGAGCAGTACTTC	CASSWGESSYEQYF
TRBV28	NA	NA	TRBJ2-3	TGTGCCAGCAGTTTCCGACAGACTGGCACAGATACGCAGTATTTT	CASSFRQTGTDTQYF
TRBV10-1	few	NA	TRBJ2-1	TGCGCCAGCAGTCCGGTACTCTCCGAGAAATACAATGAGCAGTTCTTC	CASSPVLSEKYNEQFF
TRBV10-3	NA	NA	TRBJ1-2	TGTGCCATCGAAGACCCTTCAGGGGATACCTATGGCTACACCTTC	CAIEDPSGDTYGYTF
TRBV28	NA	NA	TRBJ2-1	TGTGCCAGCAGTTTGGACCCCCGCGTGGAGCAGTTCTTC	CASSLDPRVEQFF
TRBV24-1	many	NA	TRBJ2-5	TGTGCCACCAGTGACCGGACGGAAAAAGAGACCCAGTACTTC	CATSDRTEKETQYF
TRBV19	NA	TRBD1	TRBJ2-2	TGTGCCAGTAGTGCTTCAAGGGACAGGTTGGACACCGGGGAGCTGTTTTTT	CASSASRDRLDTGELFF
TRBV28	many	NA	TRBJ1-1	TGTGCCAGCAGTTTAAGGGGTGCATACAGGGCTAACACTGAAGCTTTCTTT	CASSLRGAYRANTEAFF
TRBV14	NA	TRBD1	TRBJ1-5	TGTGCCAGCAGAAATGGAGGGGGCGTGTATCAGCCCCAGCATTTT	CASRNGGGVYQPQHF
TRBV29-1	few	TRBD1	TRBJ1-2	TGCAGCGTTGAGCCATCCGGGACAGGGGTCGGGGAGGGCTACACCTTC	CSVEPSGTGVGEGYTF
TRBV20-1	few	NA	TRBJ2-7	TGCAGTGCTACTCATCAGAGGGTGGATTACGAGCAGTACTTC	CSATHQRVDYEQYF
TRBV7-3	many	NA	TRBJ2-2	TGTGCCAGCAACCATGGGGGGACCGGGGAGCTGTTTTTT	CASNHGGTGELFF
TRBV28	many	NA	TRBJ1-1	TGTGCCAGCACCCTAGAGGTGAACACTGAAGCTTTCTTT	CASTLEVNTEAFF
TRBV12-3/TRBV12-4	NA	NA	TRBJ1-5	TGTGCCAGCAGTTTCTTTATGGGTCAGCCCCAGCATTTT	CASSFFMGQPQHF
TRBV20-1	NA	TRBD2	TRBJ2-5	TGCAGTGCTAGAGATGATCGGACTAGCGTCGGGGGTGGGAAGACCCAGTACTTC	CSARDDRTSVGGGKTQYF
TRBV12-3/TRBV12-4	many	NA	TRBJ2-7	TGTGCCAGCAGTTTAAGGGGGGCCTACGAGCAGTACTTC	CASSLRGAYEQYF
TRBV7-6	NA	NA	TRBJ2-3	TGTGCCAGCAGCTACCAAGGGGGGTACACAGATACGCAGTATTTT	CASSYQGGYTDTQYF
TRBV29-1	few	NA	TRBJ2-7	TGCAGCGTAATAGACTGGGGCTACGAGCAGTACTTC	CSVIDWGYEQYF
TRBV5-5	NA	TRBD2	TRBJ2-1	TGTGCCAGCAGCTTGGGAGCGGGAGTATGGTATGAGCAGTTCTTC	CASSLGAGVWYEQFF
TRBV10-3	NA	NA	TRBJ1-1	TGTGCCATCAGTGATGCGGAGGACACTGAAGCTTTCTTT	CAISDAEDTEAFF
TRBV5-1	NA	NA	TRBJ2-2	TGCGCCAGCAGCTTGACCGGGACTTTTAACACCGGGGAGCTGTTTTTT	CASSLTGTFNTGELFF